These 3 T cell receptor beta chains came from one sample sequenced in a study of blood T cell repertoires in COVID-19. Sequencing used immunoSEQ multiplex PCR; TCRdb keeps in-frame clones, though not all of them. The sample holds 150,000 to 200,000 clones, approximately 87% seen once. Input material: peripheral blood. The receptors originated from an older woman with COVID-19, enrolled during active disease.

CDR3 in amino acids: CSASRTGGAYEQYF. In DNA form, the CDR3 reads TGCAGTGCTAGTCGGACAGGGGGCGCTTACGAGCAGTACTTC. The chain joins TRBV20-1 to TRBJ2-7, with TRBD1 matching 11 bases. This CDR3 comprises 14 residues. With V trimmed by 3 bases and J by 4 bases, 5 bases remained unmatched. The germline V gene has CDR1 DFQATT and CDR2 SNEGSKA (reference sequence).

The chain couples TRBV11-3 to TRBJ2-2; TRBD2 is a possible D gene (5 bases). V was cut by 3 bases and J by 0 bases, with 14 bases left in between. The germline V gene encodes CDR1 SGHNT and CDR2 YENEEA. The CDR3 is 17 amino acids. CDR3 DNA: TGTGCCAGCAGCTTCATAGCGTCGGGTGCGAACACCGGGGAGCTGTTTTTT. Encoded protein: CASSFIASGANTGELFF.

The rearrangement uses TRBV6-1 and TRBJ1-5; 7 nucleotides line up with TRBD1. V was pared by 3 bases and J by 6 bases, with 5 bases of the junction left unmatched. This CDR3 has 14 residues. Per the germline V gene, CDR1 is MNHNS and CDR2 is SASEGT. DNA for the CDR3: TGTGCCAGCAGTGAGTTACAGGGGCGTCAGCCCCAGCATTTT. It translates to CASSELQGRQPQHF.